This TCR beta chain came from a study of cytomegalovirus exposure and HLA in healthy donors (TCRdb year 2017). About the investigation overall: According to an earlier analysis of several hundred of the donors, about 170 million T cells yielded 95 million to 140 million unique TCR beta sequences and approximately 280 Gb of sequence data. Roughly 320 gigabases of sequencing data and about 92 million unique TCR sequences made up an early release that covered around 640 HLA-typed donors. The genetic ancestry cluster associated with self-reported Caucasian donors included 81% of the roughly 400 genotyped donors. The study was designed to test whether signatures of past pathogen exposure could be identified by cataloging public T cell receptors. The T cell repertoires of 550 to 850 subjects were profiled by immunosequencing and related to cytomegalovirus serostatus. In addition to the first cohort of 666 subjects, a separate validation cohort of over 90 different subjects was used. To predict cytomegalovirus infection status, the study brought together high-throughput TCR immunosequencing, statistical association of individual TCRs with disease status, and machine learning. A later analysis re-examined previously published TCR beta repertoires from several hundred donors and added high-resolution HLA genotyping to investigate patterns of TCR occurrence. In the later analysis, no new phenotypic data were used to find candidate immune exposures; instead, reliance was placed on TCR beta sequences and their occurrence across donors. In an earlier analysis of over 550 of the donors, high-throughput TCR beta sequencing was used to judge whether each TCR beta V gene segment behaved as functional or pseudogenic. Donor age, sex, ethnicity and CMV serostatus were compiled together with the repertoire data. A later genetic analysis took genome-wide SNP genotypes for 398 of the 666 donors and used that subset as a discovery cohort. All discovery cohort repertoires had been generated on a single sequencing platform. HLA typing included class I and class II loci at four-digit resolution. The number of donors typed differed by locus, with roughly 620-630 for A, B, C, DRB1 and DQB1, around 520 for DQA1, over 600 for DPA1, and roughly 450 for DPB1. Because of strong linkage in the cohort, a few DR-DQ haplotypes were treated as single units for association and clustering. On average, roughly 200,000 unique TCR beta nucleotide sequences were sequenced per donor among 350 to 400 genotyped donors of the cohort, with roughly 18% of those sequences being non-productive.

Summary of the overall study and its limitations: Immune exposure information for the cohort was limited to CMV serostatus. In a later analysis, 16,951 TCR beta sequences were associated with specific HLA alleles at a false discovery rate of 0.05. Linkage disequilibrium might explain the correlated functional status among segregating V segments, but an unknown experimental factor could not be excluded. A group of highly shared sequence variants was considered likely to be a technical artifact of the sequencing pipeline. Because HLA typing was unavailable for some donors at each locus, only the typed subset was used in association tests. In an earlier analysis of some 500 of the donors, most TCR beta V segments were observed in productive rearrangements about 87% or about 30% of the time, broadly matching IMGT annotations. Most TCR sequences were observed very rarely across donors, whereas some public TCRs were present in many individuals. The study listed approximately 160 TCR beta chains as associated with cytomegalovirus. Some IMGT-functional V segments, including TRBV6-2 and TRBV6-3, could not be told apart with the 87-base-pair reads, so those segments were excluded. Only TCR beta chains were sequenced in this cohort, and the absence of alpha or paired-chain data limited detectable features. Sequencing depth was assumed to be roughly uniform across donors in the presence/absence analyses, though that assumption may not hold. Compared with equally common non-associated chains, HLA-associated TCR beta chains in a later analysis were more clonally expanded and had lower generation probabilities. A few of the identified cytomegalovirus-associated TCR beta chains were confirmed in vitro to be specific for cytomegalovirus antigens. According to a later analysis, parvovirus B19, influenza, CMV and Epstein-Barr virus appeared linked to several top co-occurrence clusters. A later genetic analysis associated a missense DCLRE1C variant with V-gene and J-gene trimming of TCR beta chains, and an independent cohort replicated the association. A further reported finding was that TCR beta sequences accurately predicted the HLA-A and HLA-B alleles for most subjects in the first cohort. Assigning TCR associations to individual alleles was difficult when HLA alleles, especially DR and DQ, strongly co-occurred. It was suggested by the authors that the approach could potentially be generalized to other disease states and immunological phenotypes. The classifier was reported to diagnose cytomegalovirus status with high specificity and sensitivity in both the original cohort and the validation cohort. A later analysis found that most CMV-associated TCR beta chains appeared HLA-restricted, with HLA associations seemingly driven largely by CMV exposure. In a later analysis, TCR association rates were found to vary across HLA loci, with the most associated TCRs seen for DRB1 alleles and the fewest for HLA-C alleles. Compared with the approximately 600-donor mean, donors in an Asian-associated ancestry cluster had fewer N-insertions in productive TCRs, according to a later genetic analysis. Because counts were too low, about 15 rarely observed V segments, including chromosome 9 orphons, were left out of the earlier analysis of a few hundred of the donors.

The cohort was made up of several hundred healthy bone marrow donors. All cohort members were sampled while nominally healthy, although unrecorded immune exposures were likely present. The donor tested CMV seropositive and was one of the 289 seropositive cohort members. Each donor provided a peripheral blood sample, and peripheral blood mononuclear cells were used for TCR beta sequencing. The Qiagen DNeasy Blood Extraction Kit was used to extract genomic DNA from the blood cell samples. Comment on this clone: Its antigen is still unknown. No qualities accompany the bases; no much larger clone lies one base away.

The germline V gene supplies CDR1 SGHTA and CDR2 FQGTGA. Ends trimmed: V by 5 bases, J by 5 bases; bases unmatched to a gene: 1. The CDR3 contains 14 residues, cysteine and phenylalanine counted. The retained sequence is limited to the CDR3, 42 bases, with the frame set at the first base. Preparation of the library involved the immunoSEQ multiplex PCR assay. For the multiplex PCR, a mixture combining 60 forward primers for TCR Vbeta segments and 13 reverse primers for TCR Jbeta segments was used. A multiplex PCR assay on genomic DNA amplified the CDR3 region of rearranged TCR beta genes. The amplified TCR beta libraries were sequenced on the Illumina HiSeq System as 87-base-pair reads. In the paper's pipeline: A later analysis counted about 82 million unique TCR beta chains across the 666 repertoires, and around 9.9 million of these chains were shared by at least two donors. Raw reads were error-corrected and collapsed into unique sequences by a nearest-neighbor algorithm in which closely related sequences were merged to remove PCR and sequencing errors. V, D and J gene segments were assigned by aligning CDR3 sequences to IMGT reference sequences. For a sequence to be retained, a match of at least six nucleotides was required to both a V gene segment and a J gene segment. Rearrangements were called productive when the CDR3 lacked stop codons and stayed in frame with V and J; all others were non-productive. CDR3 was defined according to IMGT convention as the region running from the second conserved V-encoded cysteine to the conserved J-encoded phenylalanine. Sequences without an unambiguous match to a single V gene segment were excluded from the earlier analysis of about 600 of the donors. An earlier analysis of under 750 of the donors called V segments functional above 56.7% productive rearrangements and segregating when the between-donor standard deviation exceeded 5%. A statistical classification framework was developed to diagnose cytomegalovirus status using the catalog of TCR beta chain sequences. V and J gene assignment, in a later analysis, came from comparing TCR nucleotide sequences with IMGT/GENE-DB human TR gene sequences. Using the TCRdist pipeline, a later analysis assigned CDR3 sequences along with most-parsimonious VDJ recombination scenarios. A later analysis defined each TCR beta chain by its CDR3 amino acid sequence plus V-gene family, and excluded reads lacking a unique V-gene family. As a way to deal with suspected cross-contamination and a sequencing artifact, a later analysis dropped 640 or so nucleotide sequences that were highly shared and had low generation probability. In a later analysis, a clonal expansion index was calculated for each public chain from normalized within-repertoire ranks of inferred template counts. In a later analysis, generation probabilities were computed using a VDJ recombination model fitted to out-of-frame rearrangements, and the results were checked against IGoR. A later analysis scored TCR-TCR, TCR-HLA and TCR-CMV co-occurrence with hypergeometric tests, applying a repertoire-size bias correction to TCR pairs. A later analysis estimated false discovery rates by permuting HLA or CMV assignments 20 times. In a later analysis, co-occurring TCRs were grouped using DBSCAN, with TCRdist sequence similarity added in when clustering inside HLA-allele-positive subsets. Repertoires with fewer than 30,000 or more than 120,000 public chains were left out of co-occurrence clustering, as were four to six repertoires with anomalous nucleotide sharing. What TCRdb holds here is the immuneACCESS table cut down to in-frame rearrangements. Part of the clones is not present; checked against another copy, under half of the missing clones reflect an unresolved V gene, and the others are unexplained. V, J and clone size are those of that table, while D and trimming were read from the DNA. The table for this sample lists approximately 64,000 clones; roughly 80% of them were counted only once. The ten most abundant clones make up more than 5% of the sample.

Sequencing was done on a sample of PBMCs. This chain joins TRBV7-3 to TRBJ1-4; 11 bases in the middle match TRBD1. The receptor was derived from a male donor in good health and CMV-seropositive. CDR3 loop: CASSRTGGNEKLFF. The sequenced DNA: TGTGCCAGCAGCCGGACAGGGGGCAATGAAAAACTGTTTTTT. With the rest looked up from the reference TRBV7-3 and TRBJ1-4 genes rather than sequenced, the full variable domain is GAGVSQTPSNKVTEKGKYVELRCDPISGHTALYWYRQSLGQGPEFLIYFQGTGAADDSGLPNDRFFAVRPEGSVSTLKIQRTERGDSAVYLCASSRTGGNEKLFFGSGTQLSVL.